This T cell receptor beta chain was identified in a study of blood T cell repertoires in COVID-19. For the study at large: Nucleic acid was either cDNA or gDNA, and it came from T cells, B-cell-depleted T cells, or PBMCs.

The germline V gene has CDR1 SGHAT and CDR2 FQNNGV. CDR3 length equals 14 residues. Between the trimmed V and J ends, which lost 1 base and 4 bases, there was a span of 8 bases. Authors' data handling: Amplified reference gene primers provided the basis for estimating nucleated cell counts. Sequencing used immunoSEQ multiplex PCR; TCRdb keeps in-frame clones, though not all of them. V, J and clone size derive from that table, while D and trimming were established from the DNA sequence. Of about 190,000 clones listed, around four fifths are singletons. Input material: peripheral blood. The sequence was obtained from a human donor in a cohort sampled during active COVID-19. V and J are TRBV11-2 and TRBJ1-3; D perhaps matches TRBD1 (5 bases). The DNA of the CDR3 is TGTGCCAGCAGCTTAGGTCAGGGAGGAAACACCATATATTTT. Encoded protein: CASSLGQGGNTIYF.